These T cell receptor beta chains were read from a single sample in a study of blood T cell repertoires in COVID-19. Data came from immunoSEQ multiplex PCR; TCRdb stores just in-frame clones and leaves some out. The sample has roughly 140,000 clones, roughly 86% seen once. Sequencing was done on a sample of peripheral blood. The receptors come from a human donor in a cohort sampled during active COVID-19. Each CDR3 is given with its conserved first and last residue. Each record gives: V gene, D gene, J gene, clone size, CDR3 protein, CDR3 DNA. The D gene is left open where the match is weak. The size field is filled for only some rows; it gives once, few, many or a size class.

TRBV15	TRBD1	TRBJ1-1	.	CATSRAGVGGPTEAFF	TGTGCCACCAGCAGGGCGGGCGTAGGGGGCCCCACTGAAGCTTTCTTT
TRBV4-1	.	TRBJ2-3	.	CASSQISRGPGTDTQYF	TGCGCCAGCAGCCAGATATCGCGGGGGCCCGGCACAGATACGCAGTATTTT
TRBV28	TRBD1	TRBJ1-5	.	CASSSGTGGWGNQPQHF	TGTGCCAGCAGTTCCGGGACAGGGGGCTGGGGCAATCAGCCCCAGCATTTT
TRBV2	TRBD2	TRBJ2-3	.	CASRPGLAGVDTQYF	TGTGCCAGCCGCCCGGGACTAGCGGGAGTAGATACGCAGTATTTT
TRBV9	TRBD2	TRBJ2-7	.	CASSQGLAGKEQYF	TGTGCCAGCAGCCAGGGACTAGCGGGGAAAGAGCAGTACTTC
TRBV28	.	TRBJ1-5	few	CASSPLLFPEEDQPQHF	TGTGCCAGCAGTCCCCTCCTCTTCCCCGAAGAGGATCAGCCCCAGCATTTT
TRBV19	.	TRBJ2-1	.	CASSSISGSGSGNEQFF	TGTGCCAGTAGTAGCATCTCTGGCTCTGGGAGTGGCAATGAGCAGTTCTTC
TRBV7-9	TRBD1	TRBJ1-4	.	CASSLVRDRVLTNEKLFF	TGTGCCAGCAGCTTAGTGCGGGACAGGGTTCTAACTAATGAAAAACTGTTTTTT
TRBV25-1	.	TRBJ1-2	.	CASSSVLGGNGYTF	TGTGCCAGCAGCTCCGTTTTGGGAGGAAATGGCTACACCTTC
TRBV6-5	TRBD2	TRBJ2-3	.	CASRSAGGVTDTQYF	TGTGCCAGCAGGTCAGCGGGGGGAGTGACAGATACGCAGTATTTT
TRBV4-1	.	TRBJ1-1	.	CASSPVGGDTEAFF	TGCGCCAGCAGCCCCGTGGGCGGGGACACTGAAGCTTTCTTT
TRBV3-1/TRBV3-2	TRBD2	TRBJ2-3	few	CASSDKRGPTWAQYF	TGTGCCAGCAGCGACAAGCGGGGCCCCACCTGGGCGCAGTATTTT
TRBV29-1	TRBD1	TRBJ1-1	few	CSVESGTGVTEAFF	TGCAGCGTCGAATCCGGGACAGGGGTGACTGAAGCTTTCTTT
TRBV12-5	.	TRBJ1-6	few	CASGSVRGAVSPLHF	TGTGCTAGTGGTTCCGTCAGGGGCGCGGTGTCACCCCTCCACTTT
TRBV7-2	TRBD2	TRBJ2-1	.	CASRLGLAGKDEQFF	TGTGCCAGCAGACTCGGACTAGCGGGAAAAGATGAGCAGTTCTTC
TRBV5-5	TRBD1	TRBJ2-6	.	CASSRDSGSGANVLTF	TGTGCCAGCAGCAGGGACAGTGGCTCTGGGGCCAACGTCCTGACTTTC
TRBV28	.	TRBJ1-5	.	CASSTSWTGGGQPQHF	TGTGCCAGCAGCACCTCGTGGACGGGAGGAGGTCAGCCCCAGCATTTT
TRBV11-2	TRBD2	TRBJ2-7	.	CASSPGIGRGQTGYEQYF	TGTGCCAGCAGCCCCGGAATAGGGAGGGGCCAAACGGGCTACGAGCAGTACTTC
TRBV27	.	TRBJ2-7	.	CASSFGVAYEQYF	TGTGCCAGCAGTTTTGGGGTAGCGTACGAGCAGTACTTC
TRBV24-1	.	TRBJ2-1	.	CATSDPVINEQFF	TGTGCCACCAGTGACCCGGTCATCAATGAGCAGTTCTTC
TRBV15	.	TRBJ1-1	.	CATSRGLGSTEAFF	TGTGCCACCAGCAGGGGATTGGGGAGCACTGAAGCTTTCTTT
TRBV2	.	TRBJ1-5	few	CASSEGRAMGPQHF	TGTGCCAGCAGTGAGGGCAGGGCTATGGGGCCCCAGCATTTT
TRBV6-2/TRBV6-3	.	TRBJ1-3	.	CASSYGPNSGNTIYF	TGTGCCAGCAGTTACGGTCCTAACTCTGGAAACACCATATATTTT
TRBV28	TRBD1	TRBJ2-7	.	CASSEEQGMFSYEQYF	TGTGCCAGCAGCGAGGAACAGGGGATGTTCTCCTACGAGCAGTACTTC
TRBV19	.	TRBJ1-5	.	CASSTPTQDRPAYQPPNQPQHF	TGTGCCAGTAGTACCCCCACCCAGGACAGACCTGCTTATCAACCGCCCAATCAGCCCCAGCATTTT
TRBV5-1	.	TRBJ2-3	.	CALDPSRGTDTQYF	TGCGCACTGGATCCTTCCAGGGGCACAGATACGCAGTATTTT
TRBV4-2	.	TRBJ1-5	.	CASSRRLGASNQPQHF	TGTGCCAGCAGCCGCAGGTTAGGGGCTAGCAATCAGCCCCAGCATTTT
TRBV6-6	TRBD2	TRBJ2-2	.	CASNLAANTGELFF	TGTGCCAGCAACCTAGCGGCAAACACCGGGGAGCTGTTTTTT
TRBV6-5	.	TRBJ2-5	few	CASSLGVGETQYF	TGTGCCAGCAGCCTAGGGGTGGGAGAGACCCAGTACTTC
TRBV7-3	TRBD2	TRBJ2-3	.	CASSFKREGCTDTQYF	TGTGCCAGCAGCTTTAAACGGGAGGGATGCACAGATACGCAGTATTTT
TRBV28	.	TRBJ1-6	.	CASSGTVYNSPLHF	TGTGCCAGCAGTGGAACAGTCTATAATTCACCCCTCCACTTT
TRBV7-3	TRBD1	TRBJ2-3	.	CASSLSGTGGSSDTQYF	TGTGCCAGCAGCCTATCAGGGACAGGGGGTAGTTCAGATACGCAGTATTTT
TRBV18	TRBD1	TRBJ2-7	once	CASSPSGTAIDEQYF	TGTGCCAGCTCACCCTCCGGGACAGCTATCGACGAGCAGTACTTC
TRBV18	.	TRBJ2-5	.	CASSQGRKETQYF	TGTGCCAGCTCACAGGGGAGGAAAGAGACCCAGTACTTC
TRBV11-2	.	TRBJ1-1	few	CASSHRVMNTEAFF	TGTGCCAGCAGCCATCGGGTCATGAACACTGAAGCTTTCTTT
TRBV18	.	TRBJ2-7	once	CASSSSDSGNYEQYF	TGTGCCAGCTCATCATCAGACAGTGGGAACTACGAGCAGTACTTC
TRBV27	.	TRBJ1-1	medium-sized	CASSLGAARNTEAFF	TGTGCCAGCAGTTTAGGGGCAGCGAGGAACACTGAAGCTTTCTTT
TRBV19	TRBD2	TRBJ2-5	.	CASSPGGPQYF	TGTGCCAGTAGTCCGGGAGGTCCCCAGTACTTC
TRBV28	TRBD1	TRBJ1-1	once	CASSLGTGVFGTEAFF	TGTGCCAGCAGTTTAGGGACAGGGGTTTTCGGAACTGAAGCTTTCTTT
TRBV7-3	TRBD2	TRBJ2-2	.	CASSSPPGGGNTGELFF	TGTGCCAGCAGCTCCCCTCCGGGAGGGGGGAACACCGGGGAGCTGTTTTTT
TRBV21-1	.	TRBJ2-2	few	CASRGLAGASGELFF	TGTGCCAGCAGGGGTTTGGCGGGGGCGAGCGGGGAGCTGTTTTTT
TRBV27	.	TRBJ2-3	.	CASSFLTAEGHTDTQYF	TGTGCCAGCAGTTTTCTGACAGCGGAGGGTCACACAGATACGCAGTATTTT
TRBV15	.	TRBJ2-5	.	CATSRGGGSETQYF	TGTGCCACCAGCAGGGGAGGGGGTTCCGAGACCCAGTACTTC
TRBV5-1	.	TRBJ1-6	.	CASSLSTRDVPLHF	TGCGCCAGCAGCTTGTCCACGCGGGACGTTCCCCTCCACTTT
TRBV3-1/TRBV3-2	.	TRBJ2-3	.	CASSQDIDYPDTQYF	TGTGCCAGCAGCCAAGATATCGACTACCCAGATACGCAGTATTTT
TRBV5-1	.	TRBJ2-1	.	CASSFFEGRYNEQFF	TGCGCCAGCAGCTTTTTCGAGGGCCGCTACAATGAGCAGTTCTTC
TRBV13	TRBD1	TRBJ2-7	once	CASSARQGVPYEQYF	TGTGCCAGCAGCGCCCGACAGGGGGTTCCCTACGAGCAGTACTTC
TRBV5-1	.	TRBJ2-1	.	CASSLGGQEGLNEQFF	TGCGCCAGCAGCTTGGGTGGGCAGGAGGGTCTCAATGAGCAGTTCTTC
TRBV28	.	TRBJ2-7	.	CASSLKATPRDEQYF	TGTGCCAGCAGTTTAAAGGCGACCCCCAGGGACGAGCAGTACTTC